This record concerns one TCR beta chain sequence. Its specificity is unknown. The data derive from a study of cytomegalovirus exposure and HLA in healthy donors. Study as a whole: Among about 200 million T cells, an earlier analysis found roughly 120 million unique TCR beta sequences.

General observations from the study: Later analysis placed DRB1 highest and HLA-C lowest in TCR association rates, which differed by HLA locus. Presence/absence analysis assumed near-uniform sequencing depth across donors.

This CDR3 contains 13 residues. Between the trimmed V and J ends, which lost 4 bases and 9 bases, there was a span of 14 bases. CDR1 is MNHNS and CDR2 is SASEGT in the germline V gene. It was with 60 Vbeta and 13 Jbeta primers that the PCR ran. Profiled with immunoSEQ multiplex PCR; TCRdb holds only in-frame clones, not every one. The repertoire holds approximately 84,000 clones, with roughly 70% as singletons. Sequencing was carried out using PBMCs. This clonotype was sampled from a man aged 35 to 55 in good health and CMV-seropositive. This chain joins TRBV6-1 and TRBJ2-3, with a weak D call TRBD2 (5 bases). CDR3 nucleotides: TGTGCCAGCAGTGCCGGGAAAGAACCCACGCAGTATTTT. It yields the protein CASSAGKEPTQYF.